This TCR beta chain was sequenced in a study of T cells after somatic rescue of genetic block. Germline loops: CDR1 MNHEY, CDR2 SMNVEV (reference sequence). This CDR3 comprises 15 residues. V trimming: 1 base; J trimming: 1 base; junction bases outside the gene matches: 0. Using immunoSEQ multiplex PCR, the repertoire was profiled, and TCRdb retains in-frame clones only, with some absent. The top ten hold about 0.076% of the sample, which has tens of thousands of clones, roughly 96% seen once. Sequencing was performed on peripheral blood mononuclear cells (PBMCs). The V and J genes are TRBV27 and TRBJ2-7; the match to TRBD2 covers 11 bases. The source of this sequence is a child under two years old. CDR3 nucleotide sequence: TGTGCCAGCAGTTTATTAGCGGGAGGGTCCTACGAGCAGTACTTC. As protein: CASSLLAGGSYEQYF.